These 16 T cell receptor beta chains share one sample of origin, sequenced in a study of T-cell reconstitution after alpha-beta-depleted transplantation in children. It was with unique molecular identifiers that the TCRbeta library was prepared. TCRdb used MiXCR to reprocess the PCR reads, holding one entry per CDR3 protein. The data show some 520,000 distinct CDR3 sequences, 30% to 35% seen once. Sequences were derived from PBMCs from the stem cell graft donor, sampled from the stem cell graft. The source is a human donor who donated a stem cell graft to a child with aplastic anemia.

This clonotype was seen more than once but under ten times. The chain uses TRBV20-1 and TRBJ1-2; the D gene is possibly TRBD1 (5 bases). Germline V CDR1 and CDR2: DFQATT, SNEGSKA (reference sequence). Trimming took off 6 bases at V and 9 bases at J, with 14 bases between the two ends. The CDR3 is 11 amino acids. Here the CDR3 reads CSARFPGRYTF. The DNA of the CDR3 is TGCAGTGCCAGGTTCCCGGGACGCTACACCTTC.

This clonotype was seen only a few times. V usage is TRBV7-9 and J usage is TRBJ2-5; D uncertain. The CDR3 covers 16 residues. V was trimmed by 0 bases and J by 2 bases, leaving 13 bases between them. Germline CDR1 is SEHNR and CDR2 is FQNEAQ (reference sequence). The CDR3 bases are TGTGCCAGCAGCTTAGCGTTGGATAGACCTCAAGAGACCCAGTACTTC. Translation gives CASSLALDRPQETQYF.

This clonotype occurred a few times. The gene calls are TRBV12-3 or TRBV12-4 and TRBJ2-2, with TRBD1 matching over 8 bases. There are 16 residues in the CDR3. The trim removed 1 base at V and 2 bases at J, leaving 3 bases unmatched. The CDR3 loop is CASSLGRGRNTGELFF. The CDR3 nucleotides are TGTGCCAGCAGTTTAGGCAGGGGGCGCAACACCGGGGAGCTGTTTTTT.

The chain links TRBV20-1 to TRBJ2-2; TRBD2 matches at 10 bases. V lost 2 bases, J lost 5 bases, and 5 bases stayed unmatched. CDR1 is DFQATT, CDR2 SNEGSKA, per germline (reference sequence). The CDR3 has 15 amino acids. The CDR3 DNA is TGCAGTGCTAGACCCGGGACTAGCGCGACCGGGGAGCTGTTTTTT. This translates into CSARPGTSATGELFF.

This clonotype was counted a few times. The CDR3 region is CASNAYPYEQYF. For the CDR3, the DNA is TGTGCCAGCAATGCGTACCCCTACGAGCAGTACTTC. The V call is TRBV6-2 or TRBV6-3, the J call TRBJ2-7; D not certain. Trimming cost V 7 bases and J 2 bases, with 9 bases left between them. The CDR3 spans 12 residues. CDR1 is MNHEY, CDR2 SVGEGT, per germline.

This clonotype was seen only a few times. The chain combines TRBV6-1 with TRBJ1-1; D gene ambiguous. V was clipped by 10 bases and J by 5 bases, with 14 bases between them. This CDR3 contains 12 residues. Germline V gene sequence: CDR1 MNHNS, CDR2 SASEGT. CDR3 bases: TGTGCCACGATGACCAGAGGGACTGAAGCTTTCTTT. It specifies CATMTRGTEAFF.

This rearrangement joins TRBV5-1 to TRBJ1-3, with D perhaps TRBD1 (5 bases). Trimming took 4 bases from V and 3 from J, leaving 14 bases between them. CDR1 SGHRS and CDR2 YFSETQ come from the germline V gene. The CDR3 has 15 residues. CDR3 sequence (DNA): TGCGCCAGCAGCCTGGGACCGACCGGTGGAAACACCATATATTTT. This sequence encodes CASSLGPTGGNTIYF.

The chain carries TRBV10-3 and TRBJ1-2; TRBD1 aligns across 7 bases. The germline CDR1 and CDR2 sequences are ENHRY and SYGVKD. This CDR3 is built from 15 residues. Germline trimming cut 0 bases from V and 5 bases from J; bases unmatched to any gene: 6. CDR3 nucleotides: TGTGCCATCAGTGAGTCGCTTGACAGGGAATATGGCTACACCTTC. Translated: CAISESLDREYGYTF.

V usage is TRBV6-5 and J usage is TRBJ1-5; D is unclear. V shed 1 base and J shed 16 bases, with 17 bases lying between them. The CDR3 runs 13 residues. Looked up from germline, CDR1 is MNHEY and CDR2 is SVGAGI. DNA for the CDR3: TGTGCCAGCAGTTACTATCCGGGAGAAAAGAAACATTTT. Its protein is CASSYYPGEKKHF.

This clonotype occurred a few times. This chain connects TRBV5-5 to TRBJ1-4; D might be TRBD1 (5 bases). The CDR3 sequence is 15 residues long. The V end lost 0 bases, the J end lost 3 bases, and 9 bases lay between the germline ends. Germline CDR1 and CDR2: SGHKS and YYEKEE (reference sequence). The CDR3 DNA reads TGTGCCAGCAGCTTGGCGGCAGGGCCTAATGAAAAACTGTTTTTT. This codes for CASSLAAGPNEKLFF.

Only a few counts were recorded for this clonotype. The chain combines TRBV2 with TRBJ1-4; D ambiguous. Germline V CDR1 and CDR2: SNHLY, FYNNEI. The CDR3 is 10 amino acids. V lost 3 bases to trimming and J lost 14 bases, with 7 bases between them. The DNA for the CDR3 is TGTGCCAGCAGTGAGTCCCGGCTGTTTTTT. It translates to CASSESRLFF.

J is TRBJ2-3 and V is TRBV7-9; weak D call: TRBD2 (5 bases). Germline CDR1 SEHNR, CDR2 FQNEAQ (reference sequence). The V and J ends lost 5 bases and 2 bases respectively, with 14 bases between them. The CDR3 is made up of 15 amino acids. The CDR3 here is CASSLTATNTDTQYF. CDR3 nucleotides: TGTGCCAGCAGCCTCACAGCGACTAACACAGATACGCAGTATTTT.

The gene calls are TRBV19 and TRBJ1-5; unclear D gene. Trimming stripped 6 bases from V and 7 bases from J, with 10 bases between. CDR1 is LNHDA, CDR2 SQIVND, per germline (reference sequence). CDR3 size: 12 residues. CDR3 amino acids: CASSMGEQPQHF. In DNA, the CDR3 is TGTGCCAGTAGCATGGGAGAACAGCCCCAGCATTTT.

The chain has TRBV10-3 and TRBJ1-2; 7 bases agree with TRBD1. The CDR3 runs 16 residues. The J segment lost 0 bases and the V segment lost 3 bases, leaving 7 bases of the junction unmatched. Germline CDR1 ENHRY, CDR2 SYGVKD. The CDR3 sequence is CAISDPGQEANYGYTF. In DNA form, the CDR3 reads TGTGCCATCAGTGACCCTGGACAGGAAGCTAACTATGGCTACACCTTC.

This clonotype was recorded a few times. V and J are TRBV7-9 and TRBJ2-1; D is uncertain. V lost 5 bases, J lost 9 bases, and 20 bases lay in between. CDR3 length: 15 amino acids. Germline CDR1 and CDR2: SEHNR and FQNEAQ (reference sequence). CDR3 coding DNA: TGTGCCAGCAGCCACCCGCTCGGGCATACTGGTGAGCAGTTCTTC. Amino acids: CASSHPLGHTGEQFF.

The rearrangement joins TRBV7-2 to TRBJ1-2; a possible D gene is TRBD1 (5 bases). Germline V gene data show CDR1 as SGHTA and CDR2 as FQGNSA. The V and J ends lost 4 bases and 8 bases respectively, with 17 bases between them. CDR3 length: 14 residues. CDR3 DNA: TGTGCCAGCAGCTCCTCCGGGACGGTGGTAGGCTACACCTTC. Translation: CASSSSGTVVGYTF.